A single sample is the source of the 17 T cell receptor beta chains below, sequenced in a study of CD8+ T cells in alopecia areata. Extraction and reverse transcription of RNA yielded cDNA as the sequencing template. Repertoires were generated with immunoSEQ multiplex PCR, while TCRdb's copy carries only in-frame clones and drops some. There are some 170,000 clones in the sample; 58% occur only once, and 16% lies in the top ten. As for treatment: oral pan-JAK inhibitor, 5-10 mg twice daily. The sequences come from CD4+ T cells sorted from blood, collected at approximately week 60, from a patient treated with tofacitinib. The source of these receptors is a human donor with alopecia areata.

Here the CDR3 DNA reads TGTGCCAGCAGTTTATCCGGACTAGCGGGGGGGATGATCCAAGAGACCCAGTACTTC. Protein sequence: CASSLSGLAGGMIQETQYF. The chain recombines TRBV27 with TRBJ2-5; 15 bases agree with TRBD2. With 0 bases clipped from V and 1 base from J, the junction kept 6 bases outside the gene matches. CDR1 is MNHEY and CDR2 is SMNVEV in the germline V gene (reference sequence). The CDR3 is made up of 19 amino acids.

This chain connects TRBV30 to TRBJ2-1; D might be TRBD1 (6 bases). The CDR3 is 16 amino acids. Germline CDR1 is GTSNPN and CDR2 is SVGIG (reference sequence). The V end lost 2 bases, the J end lost 0 bases, and 14 bases lay between the germline ends. In DNA, the CDR3 is TGTGCCTGGAGTACGACCGGGACAAGCTCCTACAATGAGCAGTTCTTC. It yields the protein CAWSTTGTSSYNEQFF.

The genes are TRBV5-1 and TRBJ2-1; D remains unclear. CDR1 is SGHRS, CDR2 YFSETQ, per germline. The CDR3 is made up of 14 amino acids. V lost 0 bases, J lost 6 bases, and 10 bases lay in between. The CDR3 nucleotides read TGCGCCAGCAGCTTGGCCGAAAGAACCAATGAGCAGTTCTTC. Translating it yields CASSLAERTNEQFF.

This clone has just a few counts. The chain links TRBV29-1 to TRBJ2-7, with D perhaps given as TRBD1 or TRBD2 (6 bases each). V gave up 8 bases and J gave up 4 bases, with 33 bases separating them. Germline lookup yields CDR1 SQVTM and CDR2 ANQGSEA. The CDR3 length is 18 residues. The CDR3 coding sequence is TGCAGCATGGGAGGTATCAACAGGGCAGAGGGGAATGGGTACGAGCAGTACTTC. It codes for CSMGGINRAEGNGYEQYF.

This clone has more than one count but fewer than ten. The chain employs TRBV5-6 and TRBJ2-5, with D hard to call. Between the trimmed V and J ends, which lost 0 bases and 4 bases, there was a span of 7 bases. In germline, CDR1 is SGHDT, CDR2 YYEEEE. CDR3 length: 13 amino acids. The CDR3 DNA is TGTGCCAGCAGCTTGGATGAGGTAGAGACCCAGTACTTC. Its translation: CASSLDEVETQYF. The whole variable domain, filled in from reference TRBV5-6 and TRBJ2-5, reads DAGVTQSPTHLIKTRGQQVTLRCSPKSGHDTVSWYQQALGQGPQFIFQYYEEEERQRGNFPDRFSGHQFPNYSSELNVNALLLGDSALYLCASSLDEVETQYFGPGTRLLVL.

At least ten counts were recorded for this clone. The rearrangement uses TRBV29-1 and TRBJ2-1; TRBD2 matches 9 bases. Germline lookup yields CDR1 SQVTM and CDR2 ANQGSEA. CDR3 length: 11 amino acids. V trimming: 7 bases; J trimming: 7 bases; junction bases outside the gene matches: 2. The CDR3 coding sequence is TGCAGCGCGACTAGCGGAAATGAGCAGTTCTTC. It yields the protein CSATSGNEQFF.

V is TRBV25-1 and J is TRBJ2-3; the D is unclear. Looked up from germline, CDR1 is MGHDK and CDR2 is SYGVNS. The CDR3 is 15 amino acids. V gave up 6 bases and J gave up 0 bases, with 13 bases separating them. The chain's CDR3 is CASSPVGFSTDTQYF. In DNA form, the CDR3 reads TGTGCCAGCAGCCCCGTAGGGTTCAGCACAGATACGCAGTATTTT.

The chain joins TRBV5-1 to TRBJ2-5; weak D call: TRBD2 (7 bases). CDR3 length: 14 residues. Trimming shortened V by 4 bases and J by 2 bases, and 12 bases separated the two germline ends. Germline V gene lookup returns CDR1 SGHRS and CDR2 YFSETQ. Written as DNA, the CDR3 is TGCGCCAGCAGCCCACAGGGAGGGCAAGAGACCCAGTACTTC. Residues: CASSPQGGQETQYF.

This clone was seen just once. The chain couples TRBV5-1 to TRBJ2-7; 7 bases map to TRBD2. In germline, CDR1 is SGHRS, CDR2 YFSETQ. The CDR3 runs to 15 residues. V dropped 4 bases and J dropped 4; count of bases not matched to a gene: 11. The CDR3 bases are TGCGCCAGCAGCAGGGACTATCCCGGTGGGTACGAGCAGTACTTC. This gives the protein CASSRDYPGGYEQYF. The variable domain in full, with the rest retrieved from reference TRBV5-1 and TRBJ2-7, is KAGVTQTPRYLIKTRGQQVTLSCSPISGHRSVSWYQQTPGQGLQFLFEYFSETQRNKGNFPGRFSGRQFSNSRSEMNVSTLELGDSALYLCASSRDYPGGYEQYFGPGTRLTVT.

The chain uses TRBV4-1 and TRBJ2-1, with no clear D. The CDR3 has 15 residues. Between the trimmed V and J ends, which lost 0 bases and 6 bases, there was a span of 12 bases. CDR1 is MGHRA and CDR2 is YSYEKL in the germline V gene. The CDR3 sequence: CASSQDLGRPNEQFF. CDR3 in DNA: TGCGCCAGCAGCCAAGATTTGGGAAGGCCCAATGAGCAGTTCTTC.

The chain is built from TRBV27 and TRBJ1-6; 8 nucleotides agree with TRBD1. CDR1 and CDR2 from the germline V gene are MNHEY and SMNVEV (reference sequence). The CDR3 loop spans 16 amino acids. V lost 0 bases to trimming and J lost 6 bases; unmatched junction nucleotides: 4. The CDR3 region has the DNA TGTGCCAGCAGTTTATCGTGGGACAGGAGTAATTCACCCCTCCACTTT. It encodes CASSLSWDRSNSPLHF.

V and J are TRBV30 and TRBJ1-2; D gene unclear. The V end lost 2 bases, the J end lost 3 bases, and 19 bases lay between the germline ends. Germline V gene data show CDR1 as GTSNPN and CDR2 as SVGIG (reference sequence). This CDR3 region has 16 residues. In DNA, the CDR3 is TGTGCCTGGAGTCTTCTTTGGACCCCAGGCTACTATGGCTACACCTTC. It codes for CAWSLLWTPGYYGYTF.

V gene TRBV5-1 combines with J gene TRBJ2-7; unclear D gene. CDR3 length equals 12 residues. Per the germline V gene, CDR1 is SGHRS and CDR2 is YFSETQ. V was trimmed by 0 bases and J by 6 bases, leaving 7 bases between them. CDR3 nucleotide sequence: TGCGCCAGCAGCTTGGCCGACGGCGAGCAGTACTTC. Translated: CASSLADGEQYF.

The table lists this clone with a few counts. Other nucleotide sequences in the sample specify the same CDR3. This chain joins TRBV2 and TRBJ2-5; TRBD1 aligns across 9 bases. Germline lookup yields CDR1 SNHLY and CDR2 FYNNEI. V gave up 6 bases and J gave up 3 bases; unmatched junction bases: 2. This CDR3 has 13 amino acids. CDR3 residues: CASRGTGKETQYF. The CDR3 DNA follows: TGTGCCAGCAGGGGGACAGGGAAAGAGACCCAGTACTTC.

The genes are TRBV2 and TRBJ1-2; tentative D call: TRBD1 (5 bases). Germline values: CDR1 SNHLY, CDR2 FYNNEI. Trimming took off 7 bases at V and 6 bases at J, with 12 bases between the two ends. The CDR3 contains 12 residues. This CDR3 reads CASTGGLHGYTF. The CDR3 bases are TGTGCCAGCACCGGGGGATTGCATGGCTACACCTTC.

This clone was counted a few times. The chain combines TRBV11-2 with TRBJ1-4; possibly TRBD1 for D (5 bases). The CDR3 is 15 residues long. V lost 5 bases and J lost 7, with 17 bases in between. Germline CDR1 SGHAT, CDR2 FQNNGV. CDR3 in DNA: TGTGCCAGCAGCCCTAACGGACAAAGGGGTGAAAAACTGTTTTTT. Translation gives CASSPNGQRGEKLFF.

This clone was counted once. The chain joins TRBV11-3 to TRBJ1-1; possible D gene TRBD1, 5 bases. CDR3 length equals 14 residues. From germline, CDR1 is SGHNT and CDR2 YENEEA. CDR3 nucleotide sequence: TGTGCTACCCAAGGGGATCTGGGTGTAACTGAAGCTTTCTTT. This codes for CATQGDLGVTEAFF.